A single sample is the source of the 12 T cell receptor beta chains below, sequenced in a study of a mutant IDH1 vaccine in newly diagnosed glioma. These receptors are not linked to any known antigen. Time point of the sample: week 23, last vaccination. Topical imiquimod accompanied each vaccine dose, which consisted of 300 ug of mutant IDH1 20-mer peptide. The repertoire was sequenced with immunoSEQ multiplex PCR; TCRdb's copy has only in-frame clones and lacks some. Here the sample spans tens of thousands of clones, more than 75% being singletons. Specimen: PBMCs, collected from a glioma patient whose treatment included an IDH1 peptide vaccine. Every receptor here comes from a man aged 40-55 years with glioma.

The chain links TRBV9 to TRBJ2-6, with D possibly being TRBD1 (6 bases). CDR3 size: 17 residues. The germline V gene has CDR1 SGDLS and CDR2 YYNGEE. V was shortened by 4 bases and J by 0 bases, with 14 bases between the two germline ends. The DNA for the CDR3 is TGTGCCAGCAGCCCTTTACAGGGCCGCTCTGGGGCCAACGTCCTGACTTTC. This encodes CASSPLQGRSGANVLTF.

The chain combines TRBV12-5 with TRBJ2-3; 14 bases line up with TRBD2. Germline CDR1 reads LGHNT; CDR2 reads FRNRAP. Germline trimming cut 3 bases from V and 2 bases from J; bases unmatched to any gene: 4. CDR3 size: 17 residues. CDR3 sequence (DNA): TGTGCTAGTGGTTTCCGGACTAGCGGGAGGTTCACAGATACGCAGTATTTT. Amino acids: CASGFRTSGRFTDTQYF.

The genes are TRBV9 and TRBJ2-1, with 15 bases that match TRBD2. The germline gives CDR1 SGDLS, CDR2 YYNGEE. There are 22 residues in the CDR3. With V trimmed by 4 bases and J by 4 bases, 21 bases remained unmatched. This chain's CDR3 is CASSSGGQRTSGRAGRYNEQFF. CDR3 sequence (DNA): TGTGCCAGCAGCAGTGGGGGTCAACGGACTAGCGGGAGGGCCGGGAGGTACAATGAGCAGTTCTTC. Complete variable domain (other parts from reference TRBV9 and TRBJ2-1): DSGVTQTPKHLITATGQRVTLRCSPRSGDLSVYWYQQSLDQGLQFLIQYYNGEERAKGNILERFSAQQFPDLHSELNLSSLELGDSALYFCASSSGGQRTSGRAGRYNEQFFGPGTRLTVL.

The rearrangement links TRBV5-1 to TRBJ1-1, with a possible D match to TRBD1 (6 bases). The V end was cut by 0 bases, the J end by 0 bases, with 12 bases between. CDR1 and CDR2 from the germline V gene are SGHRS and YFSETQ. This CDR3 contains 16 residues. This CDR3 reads CASSLEGGPMNTEAFF. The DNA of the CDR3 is TGCGCCAGCAGCTTGGAGGGGGGGCCCATGAACACTGAAGCTTTCTTT.

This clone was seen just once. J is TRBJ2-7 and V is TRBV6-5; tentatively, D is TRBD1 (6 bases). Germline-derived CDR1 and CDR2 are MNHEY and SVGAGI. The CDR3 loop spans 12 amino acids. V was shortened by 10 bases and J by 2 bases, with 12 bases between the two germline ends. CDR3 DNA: TGTGCCACCCGGGACACGACCTACGAGCAGTACTTC. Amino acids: CATRDTTYEQYF.

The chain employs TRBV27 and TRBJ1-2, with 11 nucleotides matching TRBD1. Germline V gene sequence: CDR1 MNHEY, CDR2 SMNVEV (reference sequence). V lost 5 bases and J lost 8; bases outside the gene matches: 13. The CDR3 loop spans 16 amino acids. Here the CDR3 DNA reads TGTGCCAGCAGTCCCCGGACAGGGGGCGCCCAAGCGGGCTACACCTTC. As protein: CASSPRTGGAQAGYTF.

Here the CDR3 reads CASSETPSYGYTF. The CDR3 DNA reads as TGTGCCAGCAGTGAAACTCCCAGCTATGGCTACACCTTC. The V gene is TRBV2, the J gene TRBJ1-2, with no clear D. The V and J ends lost 2 bases and 4 bases respectively, with 8 bases between them. This CDR3 has 13 residues. Germline CDR1 reads SNHLY; CDR2 reads FYNNEI.

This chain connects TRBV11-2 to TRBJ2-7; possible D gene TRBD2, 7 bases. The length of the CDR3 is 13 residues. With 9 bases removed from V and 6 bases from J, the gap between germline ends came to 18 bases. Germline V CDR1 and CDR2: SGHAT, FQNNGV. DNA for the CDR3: TGTGCCAGTGGAGGGGGGAGGGCCGTCGAGCAGTACTTC. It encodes CASGGGRAVEQYF.

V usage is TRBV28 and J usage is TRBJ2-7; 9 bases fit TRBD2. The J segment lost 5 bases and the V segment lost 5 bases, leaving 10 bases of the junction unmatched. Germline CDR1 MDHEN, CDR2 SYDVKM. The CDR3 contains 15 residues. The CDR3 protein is CASSLGAGGDDEQYF. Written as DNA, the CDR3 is TGTGCCAGCAGTCTCGGGGCGGGGGGGGACGACGAGCAGTACTTC.

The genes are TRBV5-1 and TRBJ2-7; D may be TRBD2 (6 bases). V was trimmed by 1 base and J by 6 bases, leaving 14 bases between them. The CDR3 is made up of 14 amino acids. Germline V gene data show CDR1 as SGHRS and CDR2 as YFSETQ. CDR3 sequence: CASSLPGEWREQYF. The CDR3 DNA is TGCGCCAGCAGCTTGCCGGGGGAGTGGCGCGAGCAGTACTTC.

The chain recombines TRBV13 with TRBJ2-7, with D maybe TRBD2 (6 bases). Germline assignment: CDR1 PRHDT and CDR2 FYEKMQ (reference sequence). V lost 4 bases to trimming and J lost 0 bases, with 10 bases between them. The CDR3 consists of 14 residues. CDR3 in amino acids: CASSSGLSSYEQYF. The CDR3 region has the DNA TGTGCCAGCAGCTCGGGACTTAGCTCCTACGAGCAGTACTTC.

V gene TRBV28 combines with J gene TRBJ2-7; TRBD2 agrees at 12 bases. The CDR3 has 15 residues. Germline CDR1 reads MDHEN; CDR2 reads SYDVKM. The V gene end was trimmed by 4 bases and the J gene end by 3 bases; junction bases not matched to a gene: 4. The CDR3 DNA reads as TGTGCCAGCAGTTCGCCGGGACTAGCGGGCTACGAGCAGTACTTC. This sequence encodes CASSSPGLAGYEQYF.